The rows below give T cell receptor beta chains drawn from one sample of a study of T cells in localized non-small cell lung cancer. TCRdb keeps only in-frame clones here, not all; method: immunoSEQ multiplex PCR. The sample includes about 21,000 clones, 65% to 85% of them seen just once. Sequencing was performed on peripheral blood, taken before any cancer treatment. Receptor source: a man aged 40 to 75 with stage I lung adenocarcinoma. Each CDR3 is given with its conserved first and last residue. The D gene is left open where the match is weak. Clone size appears in some rows only: once, few, many, or a class for an expanded clone.

>TRBJ2-7|-|TRBV2|TRBD1
TGTGCCAGCAGAGACAGGGGCTACGAGCAGTACTTC
CASRDRGYEQYF
>TRBJ2-3|-|TRBV29-1|-
TGCAGCGTTGCGGGGGCGCGAGATACGCAGTATTTT
CSVAGARDTQYF
>TRBJ1-2|-|TRBV9|-
TGTGCCAGCAGCGCCGGGGCCGGATATAACTATGGCTACACCTTC
CASSAGAGYNYGYTF
>TRBJ2-7|few|TRBV28|-
TGTGCCAGCAGTCGAACTCGCTGGGGCGCCGTCTACGAGCAGTACTTC
CASSRTRWGAVYEQYF
>TRBJ1-3|-|TRBV4-2|-
TGTGCCAGCAGCCGCGAGGTCTCTGGAAACACCATATATTTT
CASSREVSGNTIYF
>TRBJ1-1|-|TRBV7-2|-
TGTGCCAGCAGCTTCGCGGGGGCAGAGAACACTGAAGCTTTCTTT
CASSFAGAENTEAFF
>TRBJ1-3|-|TRBV28|TRBD1
TGTGCCAGCAGTGAGCCCCGGGACAGGGCATGGAATGGAAACACCATATATTTT
CASSEPRDRAWNGNTIYF
>TRBJ2-5|few|TRBV7-2|TRBD2
TGTGCCAGCAGCCACGGGACTAGCGGGGGGGCTAGCCGCGAGACCCAGTACTTC
CASSHGTSGGASRETQYF
>TRBJ2-5|-|TRBV2|-
TGTGCCAGCAGTGGTCATAGCATAAAAGAGACCCAGTACTTC
CASSGHSIKETQYF
>TRBJ2-2|-|TRBV11-2|-
TGTGCCAGCAGCTTCGGGCCTCCCGGGGAGCTGTTTTTT
CASSFGPPGELFF
>TRBJ2-7|-|TRBV29-1|TRBD1
TGCAGCGTCAGACAGGGGGAAGGGTCCTACGAGCAGTACTTC
CSVRQGEGSYEQYF
>TRBJ2-2|-|TRBV9|TRBD1
TGTGCCAGCAGCAGACAGGGGGCAAGAACCGGGGAGCTGTTTTTT
CASSRQGARTGELFF
>TRBJ1-1|-|TRBV28|-
TGTGCCAGCAGTTTGGTCCTGCGGGGGACTGAAGCTTTCTTT
CASSLVLRGTEAFF
>TRBJ2-7|-|TRBV7-6|TRBD2
TGTGCCAGCAGCTTTGGCGCTAGCGGCTACGAGCAGTACTTC
CASSFGASGYEQYF
>TRBJ1-1|-|TRBV19|TRBD1
TGTGCCAGTAGTCAACGCGGGACAGACACTGAAGCTTTCTTT
CASSQRGTDTEAFF
>TRBJ1-1|-|TRBV28|-
TGTGCCAGCAGTACCCCAACAGGGCCTCGTGAAGCTTTCTTT
CASSTPTGPREAFF
>TRBJ2-7|once|TRBV6-6|-
TGTGCCAGCAGTTACTCGTGGACGGGAACACAACAGTACTTC
CASSYSWTGTQQYF
>TRBJ1-1|-|TRBV7-8|-
TGTGCCAGCAGCTTAGTAACAGGGTCCCCGGGGACTGAAGCTTTCTTT
CASSLVTGSPGTEAFF
>TRBJ1-1|once|TRBV5-6|-
TGTGCCAGCAGCTTGGGTACCATTGGTGGAGCTTTCTTT
CASSLGTIGGAFF
>TRBJ2-3|-|TRBV7-6|-
TGTGCCAGCAGCTCCTTCGCCACTAGCACAGATACGCAGTATTTT
CASSSFATSTDTQYF
>TRBJ2-1|-|TRBV28|-
TGTGCCAGCAGTCCTGACACCATACGGACCTACAATGAGCAGTTCTTC
CASSPDTIRTYNEQFF
>TRBJ1-5|once|TRBV6-1|-
TGTGCCAGCAGGCACACAGACCATCAGCCCCAGCATTTT
CASRHTDHQPQHF
>TRBJ2-2|-|TRBV7-2|-
TGTGCCAGCGCGCCGGACACGAACACCGGGGAGCTGTTTTTT
CASAPDTNTGELFF
>TRBJ2-7|-|TRBV7-2|TRBD2
TGTGCCAGCAGCGCCCCAGGGTTAGCGGGGGGATACGAGCAGTACTTC
CASSAPGLAGGYEQYF
>TRBJ2-7|few|TRBV5-6|TRBD2
TGTGCCAGCAGCTACCGGGGGGGCTACGAGCAGTACTTC
CASSYRGGYEQYF
>TRBJ2-3|-|TRBV5-4|-
TGTGCCAGCAGCTTTAGCGGTAGCACAGATACGCAGTATTTT
CASSFSGSTDTQYF
>TRBJ2-5|-|TRBV5-1|-
TGCGCCAGCAACGCTATACCGGGGGAAGCAGAGACCCAGTACTTC
CASNAIPGEAETQYF
>TRBJ1-1|-|TRBV5-1|TRBD1
TGCGCCAGCAGCTTACAGGGGCAGACTGAAGCTTTCTTT
CASSLQGQTEAFF
>TRBJ2-3|-|TRBV2|-
TGTGCCAGCAGTTCGGACTATTACACAGATACGCAGTATTTT
CASSSDYYTDTQYF
>TRBJ2-5|-|TRBV28|TRBD2
TGTGCCAGCAGGGTTAGCGGGCAAGAGACCCAGTACTTC
CASRVSGQETQYF
>TRBJ2-5|-|TRBV6-1|-
TGCGCCAGCAGCCGAGATCTTCAAGAGACCCAGTACTTC
CASSRDLQETQYF
>TRBJ1-5|-|TRBV30|TRBD1
TGTGCCTGGAGAGGGACAGGGTACGAGCAGCCCCAGCATTTT
CAWRGTGYEQPQHF
>TRBJ1-6|-|TRBV9|-
TGTGCCAGCAGCGTCTCCCGGCCAGGGACGAATTCACCCCTCCACTTT
CASSVSRPGTNSPLHF
>TRBJ2-7|-|TRBV30|-
TGTGCCTGGAATGTACTCGGCTCCTACGAGCAGTACTTC
CAWNVLGSYEQYF
>TRBJ2-2|-|TRBV11-2|TRBD2
TGTGCCAGCACCCGACTAGCGGGGCCCACCGGGGAGCTGTTTTTT
CASTRLAGPTGELFF
>TRBJ2-1|-|TRBV5-1|TRBD2
TGCGCCAGCAGCTGGGGACTAGCGAACAATGAGCAGTTCTTC
CASSWGLANNEQFF
>TRBJ2-2|once|TRBV19|-
TGTGCCAGTAGTATTGGCGGGGAGCTGTTTTTT
CASSIGGELFF